This passage covers 17 T cell receptor beta chains from one sample sequenced in a study of blood T cell repertoires in COVID-19. TCRdb keeps only in-frame clones here, not all; method: immunoSEQ multiplex PCR. The sample shows around 65,000 clones, roughly three quarters of them seen only once. Sequenced: peripheral blood. These receptors originate from a man of 80 years or more with acute or convalescent COVID-19.

The chain uses TRBV5-5 and TRBJ1-2; 9 bases fit TRBD1. V shed 3 bases and J 4 bases; nucleotides not matched to a gene: 10. Germline V gene lookup returns CDR1 SGHKS and CDR2 YYEKEE (reference sequence). The CDR3 is 16 residues long. The CDR3 bases are TGTGCCAGCAGCTGGGATGCCGGGACAGGGAGCTATGGCTACACCTTC. It specifies CASSWDAGTGSYGYTF.

The chain is built from TRBV2 and TRBJ1-2; D not certain. V was trimmed by 3 bases and J by 8 bases, leaving 13 bases between them. Germline lookup yields CDR1 SNHLY and CDR2 FYNNEI. The CDR3 has 13 amino acids. CDR3: CASSEGRDRGYTF. CDR3 coding DNA: TGTGCCAGCAGTGAGGGGAGGGATCGCGGCTACACCTTC.

V is TRBV29-1 and J is TRBJ2-7, with 8 bases aligning to TRBD1. CDR1 is SQVTM and CDR2 is ANQGSEA in the germline V gene. The CDR3 length is 13 residues. V lost 7 bases to trimming and J lost 2 bases; unmatched junction nucleotides: 7. The CDR3, as DNA: TGCAGCGCCCTGGACAGGGTCACCTACGAGCAGTACTTC. Translating gives CSALDRVTYEQYF.

The chain carries TRBV6-5 and TRBJ1-2; 7 positions match TRBD1. The length of the CDR3 is 14 residues. Unmatched junction bases numbered 7, after V lost 2 bases and J lost 7 bases. Germline assignment: CDR1 MNHEY and CDR2 SVGAGI. The CDR3 region is CASSYAAQGGGYTF. The CDR3 coding sequence is TGTGCCAGCAGTTACGCGGCCCAGGGGGGTGGCTACACCTTC.

V gene TRBV6-1 combines with J gene TRBJ2-5; unclear D gene. This CDR3 comprises 13 residues. Germline CDR1 MNHNS, CDR2 SASEGT. Trimming pared 2 bases from V and 5 bases from J, leaving 9 bases between. The CDR3 DNA is TGTGCCAGCAGTGAATTTGTCGGGGAGACCCAGTACTTC. This codes for CASSEFVGETQYF.

V and J are TRBV3-1 (or the pseudogene TRBV3-2) and TRBJ2-5; TRBD1 agrees at 9 bases. The V gene's germline CDR1 is LGHDT and CDR2 YNNKEL (reference sequence). The CDR3 runs 15 residues. V shed 4 bases and J 4 bases; nucleotides not matched to a gene: 7. CDR3 residues: CASSLRQGDGETQYF. The CDR3 nucleotides read TGTGCCAGCAGCCTCAGACAGGGGGATGGAGAGACCCAGTACTTC.

This chain uses TRBV18 with TRBJ1-6; no clear D. The CDR3 covers 19 residues. Germline V gene lookup returns CDR1 KGHSH and CDR2 LQKENI. The V end was cut by 1 base, the J end by 0 bases, with 16 bases between. The CDR3 spells CASSPLNRQMSSYNSPLHF. DNA for the CDR3: TGTGCCAGCTCACCACTTAATCGACAAATGAGCTCCTATAATTCACCCCTCCACTTT. The variable domain in full, completed from reference TRBV18 and TRBJ1-6, reads NAGVMQNPRHLVRRRGQEARLRCSPMKGHSHVYWYRQLPEEGLKFMVYLQKENIIDESGMPKERFSAEFPKEGPSILRIQQVVRGDSAAYFCASSPLNRQMSSYNSPLHFGNGTRLTVT.

The chain employs TRBV28 and TRBJ2-7; TRBD1 matches at 9 bases. The CDR3 extends over 14 amino acids. The V and J ends lost 6 bases and 5 bases, in that order; junction bases with no gene match: 8. Germline CDR1 reads MDHEN; CDR2 reads SYDVKM. CDR3 coding DNA: TGTGCCAGCAGGGGACAGGGAGGCTTCGACGAGCAGTACTTC. Translating it yields CASRGQGGFDEQYF.

The chain joins TRBV6-5 to TRBJ2-2, with TRBD2 matching 7 bases. V dropped 2 bases and J dropped 1; count of bases not matched to a gene: 4. Per the germline V gene, CDR1 is MNHEY and CDR2 is SVGAGI. The CDR3 sequence is 16 residues long. CDR3 loop: CASSYGVAGNTGELFF. In DNA, the CDR3 is TGTGCCAGCAGTTACGGGGTAGCGGGGAACACCGGGGAGCTGTTTTTT.

V usage is TRBV20-1 and J usage is TRBJ1-2, with unresolved D. Germline V CDR1 and CDR2: DFQATT, SNEGSKA (reference sequence). CDR3 size: 11 residues. This CDR3 is CSALGGGGYTF. The CDR3 DNA is TGCAGCGCGCTCGGAGGAGGGGGCTACACCTTC.

The chain has TRBV28 and TRBJ2-2; 8 bases fit TRBD2. CDR3 length equals 13 residues. The V and J ends lost 7 bases and 3 bases, in that order; junction bases with no gene match: 1. Germline-derived CDR1 and CDR2 are MDHEN and SYDVKM. The CDR3 spells CASKAGDTGELFF. The CDR3 coding sequence is TGTGCCAGCAAAGCGGGAGACACCGGGGAGCTGTTTTTT.

V gene TRBV9 combines with J gene TRBJ2-7, with TRBD2 matching 9 bases. Germline-derived CDR1 and CDR2 are SGDLS and YYNGEE. CDR3 length: 15 residues. V gave up 0 bases and J gave up 3 bases; unmatched junction bases: 4. CDR3 bases: TGTGCCAGCAGCGTAGGGACTAGCGACCTCTACGAGCAGTACTTC. It encodes CASSVGTSDLYEQYF.

The rearrangement links TRBV9 to TRBJ2-7, with D possibly being TRBD1 (6 bases). V was pared by 4 bases and J by 3 bases, with 17 bases between. This CDR3 is built from 15 residues. Germline V CDR1 and CDR2: SGDLS, YYNGEE. The CDR3 protein is CASSPRDKSGYEQYF. In DNA form, the CDR3 reads TGTGCCAGCAGCCCTCGGGACAAGTCAGGCTACGAGCAGTACTTC.

J is TRBJ1-3 and V is TRBV3-1 (or the pseudogene TRBV3-2), with D unresolved. Looked up from germline, CDR1 is LGHDT and CDR2 is YNNKEL (reference sequence). The V gene lost 1 base and the J gene lost 1 base, with 8 bases spanning the gap. The CDR3 extends over 15 amino acids. CDR3 protein: CASSQAFRSGNTIYF. The DNA for the CDR3 is TGTGCCAGCAGCCAAGCCTTTCGGTCTGGAAACACCATATATTTT.

This rearrangement joins TRBV9 to TRBJ2-1; TRBD1 agrees at 7 bases. There are 14 residues in the CDR3. The germline V gene has CDR1 SGDLS and CDR2 YYNGEE. V lost 4 bases, J lost 10 bases, and 11 bases stayed unmatched. CDR3 sequence reads: CASSFPPGDREQFF. CDR3 nucleotides: TGTGCCAGCAGCTTTCCTCCAGGGGACAGAGAGCAGTTCTTC.

The J gene is TRBJ2-3, the V gene TRBV4-1; a weak D match, TRBD2 (6 bases). Germline V lookup: CDR1 MGHRA, CDR2 YSYEKL. This CDR3 region has 14 residues. Trimming took off 4 bases at V and 6 bases at J, with 14 bases between the two ends. The CDR3 loop reads CASSRRSSDDTQYF. CDR3 sequence (DNA): TGCGCCAGCAGCCGTAGATCTAGCGACGATACGCAGTATTTT.

About this clone: The junction does not match germline at one end; this may be a read error. The gene calls are TRBV7-7 and TRBJ2-5, with TRBD1 matching 7 bases. The CDR3 is 15 amino acids. Germline V gene data show CDR1 as SSHAT and CDR2 as FNYEAQ (reference sequence). The CDR3 DNA is TGTGCTAGCAGTTTAAGTTTAGGGGGCGAGGGGACCCAGTACTTC. This gives the protein CASSLSLGGEGTQYF. The whole variable domain, remainder taken from reference TRBV7-7 and TRBJ2-5, is GAGVSQSPRYKVTKRGQDVTLRCDPISSHATLYWYQQALGQGPEFLTYFNYEAQPDKSGLPSDRFSAERPEGSISTLTIQRTEQRDSAMYRCASSLSLGGEGTQYFGPGTRLLVL.